Ten or more counts support the clone carrying this TCR beta chain. The antigen is not known. V gave up 5 bases and J gave up 0 bases, with 16 bases separating them. The CDR3 has 15 residues. The germline gives CDR1 DFQATT, CDR2 SNEGSKA (reference sequence). These data are taken from a study of response to subunit inactivated influenza vaccine. Study-wide results and limits: The authors suggested that every seasonal influenza vaccination recruits few new T cells.

MiXCR was run by TCRdb on the RT-PCR reads, yielding one entry per CDR3 protein. Of 150,000 to 200,000 distinct CDR3 sequences in the sample, over 9.5% were seen once. These data were also reused for a study on T cells expressing NK-cell markers. From that second work: The cDNA for TCR beta came from 5'RACE template switching with UMIs. There were seven HCMV-seropositive donors and one seronegative donor among the eight sequenced. About 1.0-8% of CD8+ T cells in about six donors belonged to dominant NKG2C+ clonotypes. A handful of donors likewise had their CD3+CD56-NKG2C+ fraction led by these clonotypes.

This sample comprised CD8+ T cells sorted from PBMCs, obtained 12 days after vaccination. The chain couples TRBV20-1 to TRBJ1-2; weak D call: TRBD1 (5 bases). This TCR was sampled from a middle-aged man who received an inactivated influenza vaccine. The CDR3 DNA reads as TGCAGTGCTGAAGCTTTAGGGACCTCTAACTATGGCTACACCTTC. Protein: CSAEALGTSNYGYTF.